The 18 T cell receptor beta chains presented below share a single source sample, sequenced in a study of post-analysis software for immune sequencing data. Broader study findings: Patients used about five TRBV segments, including TRBV5-6, TRBV5-1 and TRBV20-1, more often than controls.

For these receptors, no antigen is known. Prepared libraries of TCR beta cDNA carried unique molecular identifiers. TCRdb processed the PCR reads anew with MiXCR; each CDR3 protein has one entry. The sample consists of hundreds of thousands of distinct CDR3 sequences, roughly 45% of them appearing once. Specimen: blood. The receptors were gathered from a girl aged 10-17 years with multiple sclerosis.

The chain uses TRBV3-1 and TRBJ1-2; unclear D gene. V dropped 4 bases and J dropped 2 bases, with 14 bases sitting between them. The V gene's germline CDR1 is LGHDT and CDR2 YNNKEL (reference sequence). The CDR3 consists of 15 residues. As DNA, the CDR3 is TGTGCCAGCAGCCCTACCCGAGGAGGGAACTATGGCTACACCTTC. This translates into CASSPTRGGNYGYTF.

V and J are TRBV7-9 and TRBJ2-1; 7 nucleotides agree with TRBD2. The end of the DNA aligns better with TRBJ2-7, so the J call may be wrong. This CDR3 comprises 16 residues. Germline V gene data show CDR1 as SEHNR and CDR2 as FQNEAQ (reference sequence). The CDR3 DNA is TGTGCCAGCAGCTCCCCTTCGGGACTATCCTACAATGAGCAGTACTTC. It specifies CASSSPSGLSYNEQYF.

The chain links TRBV4-2 to TRBJ1-2; D possibly corresponds to TRBD1 (6 bases). CDR3 length equals 15 residues. Germline values: CDR1 LGHNA, CDR2 YNFKEQ. V was pared by 0 bases and J by 8 bases, with 16 bases between. As DNA, the CDR3 is TGTGCCAGCAGCCAAGATGACGGGGGCTTGGGGGGCTACACCTTC. As protein: CASSQDDGGLGGYTF.

This clonotype was detected only a few times. This sequence joins TRBV11-2 and TRBJ1-2; 7 bases are shared with TRBD1. Germline assignment: CDR1 SGHAT and CDR2 FQNNGV. The J segment lost 6 bases and the V segment lost 5 bases, leaving 12 bases of the junction unmatched. This CDR3 region has 15 residues. Here the CDR3 DNA reads TGTGCCAGCAGCCAACTGGACAGGTCCACGGATGGCTACACCTTC. It translates to CASSQLDRSTDGYTF.

CDR3 residues: CASSLVRLAGIYNEQFF. The CDR3 coding sequence is TGTGCCAGCAGCTTAGTTCGGCTAGCGGGGATTTACAATGAGCAGTTCTTC. The chain is built from TRBV7-6 and TRBJ2-1, with 9 bases lining up with TRBD2. The CDR3 totals 17 residues. The trim removed 1 base at V and 4 bases at J, leaving 8 bases unmatched. CDR1 SGHVS and CDR2 FNYEAQ come from the germline V gene.

The chain joins TRBV29-1 to TRBJ1-1; D unresolved. Trimming stripped 4 bases from V and 0 bases from J, with 12 bases between. The CDR3 has 14 amino acids. Germline loops: CDR1 SQVTM, CDR2 ANQGSEA. CDR3 sequence (DNA): TGCAGCGTTGGGAGGTGGCCTATGAACACTGAAGCTTTCTTT. Its translation is CSVGRWPMNTEAFF.

This clonotype was recorded a few times. The gene calls are TRBV12-3 or TRBV12-4 and TRBJ1-2, with no clear D. V was cut by 3 bases and J by 6 bases, with 5 bases left in between. CDR3 size: 11 residues. Here the CDR3 reads CASSFVHGYTF. CDR3 nucleotide sequence: TGTGCCAGCAGTTTCGTTCATGGCTACACCTTC.

The chain couples TRBV15 to TRBJ2-4; D is unclear. The DNA end is more similar to TRBJ2-7, so the J call may be wrong. CDR1 LNHNV and CDR2 YYDKDF come from the germline V gene (reference sequence). The CDR3 covers 13 residues. The CDR3 loop is CATSILGTYEQYF. The CDR3 region has the DNA TGTGCCACCAGCATTCTGGGGACCTACGAGCAGTACTTC.

V usage is TRBV12-3 or TRBV12-4 and J usage is TRBJ1-4; possibly TRBD1 for D (5 bases). Trimming removed 6 bases from V and 3 bases from J, with 8 bases in between. The CDR3 is 13 residues long. The CDR3 spells CASSPRANEKLFF. For the CDR3, the DNA is TGTGCCAGCAGCCCCAGGGCTAATGAAAAACTGTTTTTT.

The CDR3 sequence is CSAFPGLAGDNEQFF. In DNA form, the CDR3 reads TGCAGTGCGTTCCCCGGCCTAGCGGGAGACAATGAGCAGTTCTTC. The rearrangement uses TRBV20-1 and TRBJ2-1; TRBD2 agrees at 10 bases. Germline V gives CDR1 DFQATT, CDR2 SNEGSKA (reference sequence). There are 15 residues in the CDR3. With V trimmed by 6 bases and J by 5 bases, 10 bases remained unmatched.

This clonotype was seen just once. The chain links TRBV9 to TRBJ2-1; no clear D. CDR3 length equals 15 residues. Per germline, CDR1 SGDLS and CDR2 YYNGEE. Trimming left V 2 bases short and J 0 bases short, with 9 bases between. The CDR3 DNA is TGTGCCAGCAGCGTCTTGGAGAGCTCCTACAATGAGCAGTTCTTC. Protein sequence: CASSVLESSYNEQFF.

This sequence joins TRBV5-1 and TRBJ2-1; D is uncertain. This CDR3 has 13 residues. Looked up from germline, CDR1 is SGHRS and CDR2 is YFSETQ. The V gene lost 0 bases and the J gene lost 10 bases, with 11 bases spanning the gap. The CDR3 reads CASSLVVQGEQFF. The CDR3, as DNA: TGCGCCAGCAGCTTGGTGGTGCAAGGAGAGCAGTTCTTC.

This rearrangement joins TRBV4-1 to TRBJ2-1; D perhaps matches TRBD2 (7 bases). The CDR3 length is 16 residues. Germline assignment: CDR1 MGHRA and CDR2 YSYEKL. Trimming took off 2 bases at V and 9 bases at J, with 20 bases between the two ends. The CDR3 DNA sequence: TGCGCCAGCAGCCAAAAAATGAGGGCGGGGGCCACTGAGCAGTTCTTC. This sequence encodes CASSQKMRAGATEQFF.

In this sample, this clonotype turned up a few times. The chain employs TRBV29-1 and TRBJ1-2; D gene ambiguous. V lost 8 bases and J lost 2, with 9 bases in between. This CDR3 comprises 11 residues. CDR1 is SQVTM and CDR2 is ANQGSEA in the germline V gene. In nucleotides, the CDR3 is TGCAGCCTCGAGACCAACTATGGCTACACCTTC. It translates to CSLETNYGYTF. Together with reference TRBV29-1 and TRBJ1-2, the CDR3 gives the full variable domain: SAVISQKPSRDICQRGTSLTIQCQVDSQVTMMFWYRQQPGQSLTLIATANQGSEATYESGFVIDKFPISRPNLTFSTLTVSNMSPEDSSIYLCSLETNYGYTFGSGTRLTVV.

J is TRBJ2-5 and V is TRBV11-2; TRBD1 aligns across 10 bases. V lost 5 bases and J lost 5; bases outside the gene matches: 14. CDR1 and CDR2 from the germline V gene are SGHAT and FQNNGV. The CDR3 is 17 amino acids. The CDR3 sequence: CASSIRPGTGDRETQYF. In DNA, the CDR3 is TGTGCCAGCAGCATTCGCCCCGGGACAGGGGATCGGGAGACCCAGTACTTC.

This chain joins TRBV12-3 or TRBV12-4 and TRBJ1-5; no definite D call. Trimming removed 6 bases from V and 1 base from J, with 16 bases in between. The CDR3 contains 16 residues. The CDR3 is CASSPAGVVSNQPQHF. The CDR3 coding sequence is TGTGCCAGCAGCCCCGCGGGCGTGGTAAGCAATCAGCCCCAGCATTTT.

The V gene is TRBV7-9, the J gene TRBJ2-1, with TRBD2 matching over 7 bases. The junction had 6 bases not matched to a gene; V was cut back by 1 base and J by 12 bases. The CDR3 sequence is 13 residues long. The V gene's germline CDR1 is SEHNR and CDR2 FQNEAQ (reference sequence). This chain's CDR3 is CASSLGLAHTQFF. CDR3 bases: TGTGCCAGCAGCTTAGGACTAGCTCATACGCAGTTCTTC. The variable domain in full, completed from reference TRBV7-9 and TRBJ2-1, reads DTGVSQNPRHKITKRGQNVTFRCDPISEHNRLYWYRQTLGQGPEFLTYFQNEAQLEKSRLLSDRFSAERPKGSFSTLEIQRTEQGDSAMYLCASSLGLAHTQFFGPGTRLTVL.

The chain carries TRBV20-1 and TRBJ1-2; 8 nucleotides match TRBD1. The CDR3 loop spans 11 amino acids. Germline assignment: CDR1 DFQATT and CDR2 SNEGSKA (reference sequence). J was trimmed by 8 bases and V by 5 bases; bases with no gene match: 4. The CDR3 nucleotides read TGCAGTGCTGTACAGGGGGGAGGCTACACCTTC. The encoded protein is CSAVQGGGYTF.